The entry that follows covers one T cell receptor beta chain sequence. This record comes from a study of blood T cell repertoires in COVID-19. The ends lost 2 bases at V and 5 bases at J; junction bases unmatched: 5. Per germline, CDR1 SGHDN and CDR2 FVKESK. CDR3 size: 15 residues. Libraries were prepared by immunoSEQ multiplex PCR; TCRdb keeps only in-frame clonotypes and omits some of them. Among around 130,000 clones listed, approximately 88% were seen once. This sequence was found in a woman of 80 years or more with acute or convalescent COVID-19. Input material: peripheral blood. This rearrangement joins TRBV14 to TRBJ2-1; 8 bases match TRBD2. CDR3 sequence (DNA): TGTGCCAGCAGCCAAAGCGGGAGAAAGAACAATGAGCAGTTCTTC. Protein sequence: CASSQSGRKNNEQFF. Looking up the rest from reference TRBV14 and TRBJ2-1 gives the full variable domain: EAGVTQFPSHSVIEKGQTVTLRCDPISGHDNLYWYRRVMGKEIKFLLHFVKESKQDESGMPNNRFLAERTGGTYSTLKVQPAELEDSGVYFCASSQSGRKNNEQFFGPGTRLTVL.